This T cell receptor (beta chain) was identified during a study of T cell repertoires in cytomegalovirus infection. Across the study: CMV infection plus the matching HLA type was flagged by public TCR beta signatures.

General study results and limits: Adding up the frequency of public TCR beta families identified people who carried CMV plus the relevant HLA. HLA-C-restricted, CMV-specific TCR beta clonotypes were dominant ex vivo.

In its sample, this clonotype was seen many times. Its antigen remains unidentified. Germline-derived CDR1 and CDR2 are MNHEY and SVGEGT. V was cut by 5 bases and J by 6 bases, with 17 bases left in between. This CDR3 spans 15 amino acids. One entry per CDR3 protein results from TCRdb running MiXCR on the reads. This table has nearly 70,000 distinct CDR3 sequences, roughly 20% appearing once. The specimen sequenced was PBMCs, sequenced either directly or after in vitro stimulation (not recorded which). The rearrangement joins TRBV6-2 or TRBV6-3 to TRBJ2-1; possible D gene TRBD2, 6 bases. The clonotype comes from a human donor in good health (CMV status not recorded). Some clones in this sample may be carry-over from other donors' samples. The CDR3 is CASSQTSSEGNEQFF. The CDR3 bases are TGTGCCAGCAGTCAAACCTCTAGCGAGGGCAATGAGCAGTTCTTC.